This T cell receptor beta chain was captured in a study of Ad26.COV2.S vaccination and SARS-CoV-2 variants. Points from the study as a whole: Relative to placebo recipients, vaccine recipients exhibited elevated spike-specific TCR breadth.

Points on this clone: Its target is unknown.

Regarding treatment: around 19 received Ad26.COV2.S at low or high dose, single or two shots; several received placebo; per-sample allocation not given. Specimen acquisition occurred on day 63 following the initial vaccine or placebo injection. Using immunoSEQ multiplex PCR, the repertoire was profiled, and TCRdb retains in-frame clones only, with some absent. This table has hundreds of thousands of clones, approximately 89% appearing once. This specimen consisted of peripheral blood, obtained in a trial of Ad26.COV2.S vaccine versus placebo. The TCR originated in a person between 18 and 65 years old who received the Ad26.COV2.S COVID-19 vaccine or a placebo.

As DNA, the CDR3 is TGTGCCAGCAGTTCTCGACTAGCGGGGGCCACAGATACGCAGTATTTT. Protein sequence: CASSSRLAGATDTQYF. The V and J genes are TRBV28 and TRBJ2-3, with 12 bases fitting TRBD2. Germline CDR1 reads MDHEN; CDR2 reads SYDVKM. V lost 4 bases and J lost 2; bases outside the gene matches: 4. The length of the CDR3 is 16 residues.